Presented here are 23 T cell receptor beta chains from one specimen sequenced in a study of chemoradiotherapy in HPV16-positive cancers. TCRdb's table, derived via immunoSEQ multiplex PCR, lists solely in-frame clones and lacks some. The repertoire holds approximately 14,000 clones, with approximately 70% as singletons. The specimen was collected from a patient who underwent chemoradiotherapy. These TCRs come from a human donor with HPV-associated anogenital cancer.

CDR3 sequence: CASHSGGYEQYF. Here the CDR3 DNA reads TGTGCCAGCCACTCTGGGGGGTACGAGCAGTACTTC. The V gene is TRBV9, the J gene TRBJ2-7, with D possibly being TRBD2 (6 bases). This CDR3 region has 12 residues. Trimming pared 7 bases from V and 4 bases from J, leaving 12 bases between. The germline V gene has CDR1 SGDLS and CDR2 YYNGEE.

The rearrangement uses TRBV30 and TRBJ2-7; possibly TRBD1 for D (6 bases). V lost 2 bases and J 6 bases, leaving 14 bases between the germline ends. CDR3 length: 13 amino acids. The germline gives CDR1 GTSNPN, CDR2 SVGIG (reference sequence). CDR3 region: CAWSRRGLGEQYF. Here the CDR3 DNA reads TGTGCCTGGAGTCGCAGGGGTCTGGGCGAGCAGTACTTC.

The V gene is TRBV5-4, the J gene TRBJ2-6; unclear D gene. The CDR3 spans 15 residues. Trimming shortened V by 4 bases and J by 0 bases, and 8 bases separated the two germline ends. CDR1 is SGHNT, CDR2 YYREEE, per germline (reference sequence). Here the CDR3 DNA reads TGTGCCAGCAGCCAGTCGGGCTCTGGGGCCAACGTCCTGACTTTC. It encodes CASSQSGSGANVLTF.

CDR3 sequence: CASSGQGGGYTF. The CDR3 DNA reads as TGTGCCAGCAGTGGACAGGGAGGCGGCTACACCTTC. The chain carries TRBV28 and TRBJ1-2; 8 bases align to TRBD1. The CDR3 length is 12 residues. With 5 bases clipped from V and 8 bases from J, the junction kept 4 bases outside the gene matches. Germline loops: CDR1 MDHEN, CDR2 SYDVKM.

The V and J genes are TRBV6-4 and TRBJ1-5; unclear D gene. The V end was cut by 5 bases, the J end by 2 bases, with 10 bases between. Germline V gene lookup returns CDR1 MRHNA and CDR2 SNTAGT. This CDR3 spans 14 amino acids. CDR3 protein: CASSPSPGNQPQHF. CDR3 bases: TGTGCCAGCAGTCCCAGTCCTGGCAATCAGCCCCAGCATTTT.

The chain recombines TRBV4-3 with TRBJ2-5; D assignment may be TRBD1 or TRBD2 (5 bases each). The germline V gene encodes CDR1 LGHNA and CDR2 YSLEER. The CDR3 is 18 amino acids. V was trimmed by 1 base and J by 0 bases, leaving 18 bases between them. The CDR3 protein is CASSQGYGGGGYQETQYF. The CDR3 DNA is TGCGCCAGCAGCCAAGGCTATGGGGGTGGCGGGTACCAAGAGACCCAGTACTTC.

J is TRBJ1-2 and V is TRBV6-5, with a tentative D call TRBD1 (6 bases). From germline, CDR1 is MNHEY and CDR2 SVGAGI. Trimming shortened V by 4 bases and J by 4 bases, and 7 bases separated the two germline ends. The CDR3 is 12 residues long. CDR3 sequence (DNA): TGTGCCAGCAGTTTGACAGGCTATGGCTACACCTTC. Translation: CASSLTGYGYTF.

The gene calls are TRBV6-1 and TRBJ1-6, with 10 nucleotides matching TRBD1. V lost 10 bases to trimming and J lost 7 bases; unmatched junction nucleotides: 7. The CDR3 extends over 14 amino acids. Per the germline V gene, CDR1 is MNHNS and CDR2 is SASEGT. The CDR3 coding sequence is TGTGCCACAAGTGGGACAGGGGAGAATTCACCCCTCCACTTT. It specifies CATSGTGENSPLHF.

The CDR3 here is CASSYSYDGTYEQYF. In DNA, the CDR3 is TGTGCCAGCAGTTACTCGTATGACGGCACCTACGAGCAGTACTTC. This chain connects TRBV6-5 to TRBJ2-7, with no clear D. The CDR3 length is 15 residues. The V gene's germline CDR1 is MNHEY and CDR2 SVGAGI. The V and J ends lost 0 bases and 2 bases respectively, with 11 bases between them.

CDR3 in DNA: TGTGCCAGCAGTTTATCGGTTAGGGCAGAGGAAGCTTTCTTT. As protein: CASSLSVRAEEAFF. The chain uses TRBV27 and TRBJ1-1, with D unresolved. Trimming took 0 bases from V and 8 from J, leaving 13 bases between them. The CDR3 sequence is 14 residues long. In germline, CDR1 is MNHEY, CDR2 SMNVEV (reference sequence).

The rearrangement joins TRBV7-9 to TRBJ1-4, with D uncertain. V shed 3 bases and J shed 3 bases, with 2 bases lying between them. Per germline, CDR1 SEHNR and CDR2 FQNEAQ (reference sequence). The CDR3 runs 12 residues. CDR3 bases: TGTGCCAGCAGCTTGGCTAATGAAAAACTGTTTTTT. It yields the protein CASSLANEKLFF.

This clone was seen just once. This chain joins TRBV5-8 and TRBJ2-6; D remains ambiguous. The CDR3 loop spans 15 amino acids. Germline V CDR1 and CDR2: SGHTS, YDEGEE. V shed 0 bases and J shed 2 bases, with 6 bases lying between them. This CDR3 is CASSLDRTGANVLTF. For the CDR3, the DNA is TGTGCCAGCAGCTTGGACAGAACTGGGGCCAACGTCCTGACTTTC.

This clone occurred once. This chain connects TRBV9 to TRBJ2-1; 14 positions match TRBD2. CDR1 and CDR2 (germline): SGDLS, YYNGEE. The trim removed 0 bases at V and 7 bases at J, leaving 12 bases unmatched. CDR3 length equals 19 residues. The CDR3: CASSVEGGSGTSGGNEQFF. In DNA, the CDR3 is TGTGCCAGCAGCGTAGAAGGTGGGTCGGGGACTAGCGGGGGAAATGAGCAGTTCTTC.

The chain employs TRBV9 and TRBJ2-5; 8 bases are shared with TRBD2. This CDR3 spans 16 amino acids. V gave up 0 bases and J gave up 4 bases; unmatched junction bases: 8. Looked up from germline, CDR1 is SGDLS and CDR2 is YYNGEE. CDR3: CASSVEGSGVGETQYF. As DNA, the CDR3 is TGTGCCAGCAGCGTAGAGGGTAGCGGGGTCGGAGAGACCCAGTACTTC.

V and J are TRBV18 and TRBJ2-3; D call uncertain. The CDR3 totals 15 residues. The germline V gene encodes CDR1 KGHSH and CDR2 LQKENI. Deletions cut 3 bases from V and 7 bases from J, with 17 bases between. CDR3 in DNA: TGTGCCAGCTCACCGTCAGAAATAATCGCCTATACGCAGTATTTT. Residues: CASSPSEIIAYTQYF.

In this sample, this clone turned up once. This sequence joins TRBV10-3 and TRBJ1-1; the D is unclear. The CDR3 is made up of 13 amino acids. Germline V CDR1 and CDR2: ENHRY, SYGVKD. Deletions cut 3 bases from V and 2 bases from J, with 7 bases between. Written as DNA, the CDR3 is TGTGCCATCAGTGAAGGCTTCAACACTGAAGCTTTCTTT. This encodes CAISEGFNTEAFF.

The chain has TRBV14 and TRBJ2-7; D remains unclear. Trimming left V 2 bases short and J 4 bases short, with 3 bases between. The V gene's germline CDR1 is SGHDN and CDR2 FVKESK. This CDR3 contains 11 residues. CDR3 loop: CASSQLYEQYF. Written as DNA, the CDR3 is TGTGCCAGCAGCCAACTATACGAGCAGTACTTC.

The genes are TRBV5-1 and TRBJ2-5; 8 bases are a match to TRBD2. This CDR3 spans 16 amino acids. Trimming cost V 1 base and J 2 bases; bases outside gene matches: 7. Germline V gene data show CDR1 as SGHRS and CDR2 as YFSETQ. This CDR3 is CASSLRRVAGQETQYF. The DNA for the CDR3 is TGCGCCAGCAGCTTGCGCCGGGTAGCGGGGCAAGAGACCCAGTACTTC.

V is TRBV19 and J is TRBJ1-5; D unresolved. The CDR3 runs 12 residues. V was shortened by 2 bases and J by 5 bases, with 4 bases between the two germline ends. Per germline, CDR1 LNHDA and CDR2 SQIVND (reference sequence). CDR3 nucleotide sequence: TGTGCCAGTAGTATACCTGATCAGCCCCAGCATTTT. It translates to CASSIPDQPQHF.

J is TRBJ1-1 and V is TRBV11-2, with D possibly matching TRBD1 (6 bases). Trimming removed 5 bases from V and 1 base from J, with 11 bases in between. CDR1 and CDR2 from the germline V gene are SGHAT and FQNNGV. The CDR3 is 14 amino acids. The CDR3 DNA is TGTGCCAGCAGCCCACAGACAGGGAACACTGAAGCTTTCTTT. Its translation is CASSPQTGNTEAFF.

This clone was counted a few times. The chain combines TRBV7-6 with TRBJ1-1; D perhaps matches TRBD1 (5 bases). The CDR3 sequence is 17 residues long. V shed 1 base and J shed 3 bases, with 18 bases lying between them. CDR1 is SGHVS, CDR2 FNYEAQ, per germline. The CDR3 DNA follows: TGTGCCAGCAGCTTAGGGTTGGGGGGTACAGGAGACACTGAAGCTTTCTTT. Translation gives CASSLGLGGTGDTEAFF.

V usage is TRBV19 and J usage is TRBJ1-5; D unclear. Germline V gene lookup returns CDR1 LNHDA and CDR2 SQIVND (reference sequence). The CDR3 totals 16 residues. V lost 0 bases and J 5 bases, leaving 14 bases between the germline ends. CDR3 loop: CASSIDRAGLYQPQHF. CDR3 in DNA: TGTGCCAGTAGTATAGATCGGGCAGGTCTTTATCAGCCCCAGCATTTT.

V and J are TRBV7-2 and TRBJ2-7, with 8 bases matching TRBD1. The CDR3 has 15 amino acids. Germline CDR1 and CDR2: SGHTA and FQGNSA. V gave up 5 bases and J gave up 6 bases; unmatched junction bases: 12. The CDR3 loop is CASSVSGTGSFEQYF. Here the CDR3 DNA reads TGTGCCAGCAGCGTCTCCGGGACAGGATCTTTCGAGCAGTACTTC. Full variable domain (outside the CDR3, taken from reference TRBV7-2 and TRBJ2-7): GAGVSQSPSNKVTEKGKDVELRCDPISGHTALYWYRQSLGQGLEFLIYFQGNSAPDKSGLPSDRFSAERTGGSVSTLTIQRTQQEDSAVYLCASSVSGTGSFEQYFGPGTRLTVT.